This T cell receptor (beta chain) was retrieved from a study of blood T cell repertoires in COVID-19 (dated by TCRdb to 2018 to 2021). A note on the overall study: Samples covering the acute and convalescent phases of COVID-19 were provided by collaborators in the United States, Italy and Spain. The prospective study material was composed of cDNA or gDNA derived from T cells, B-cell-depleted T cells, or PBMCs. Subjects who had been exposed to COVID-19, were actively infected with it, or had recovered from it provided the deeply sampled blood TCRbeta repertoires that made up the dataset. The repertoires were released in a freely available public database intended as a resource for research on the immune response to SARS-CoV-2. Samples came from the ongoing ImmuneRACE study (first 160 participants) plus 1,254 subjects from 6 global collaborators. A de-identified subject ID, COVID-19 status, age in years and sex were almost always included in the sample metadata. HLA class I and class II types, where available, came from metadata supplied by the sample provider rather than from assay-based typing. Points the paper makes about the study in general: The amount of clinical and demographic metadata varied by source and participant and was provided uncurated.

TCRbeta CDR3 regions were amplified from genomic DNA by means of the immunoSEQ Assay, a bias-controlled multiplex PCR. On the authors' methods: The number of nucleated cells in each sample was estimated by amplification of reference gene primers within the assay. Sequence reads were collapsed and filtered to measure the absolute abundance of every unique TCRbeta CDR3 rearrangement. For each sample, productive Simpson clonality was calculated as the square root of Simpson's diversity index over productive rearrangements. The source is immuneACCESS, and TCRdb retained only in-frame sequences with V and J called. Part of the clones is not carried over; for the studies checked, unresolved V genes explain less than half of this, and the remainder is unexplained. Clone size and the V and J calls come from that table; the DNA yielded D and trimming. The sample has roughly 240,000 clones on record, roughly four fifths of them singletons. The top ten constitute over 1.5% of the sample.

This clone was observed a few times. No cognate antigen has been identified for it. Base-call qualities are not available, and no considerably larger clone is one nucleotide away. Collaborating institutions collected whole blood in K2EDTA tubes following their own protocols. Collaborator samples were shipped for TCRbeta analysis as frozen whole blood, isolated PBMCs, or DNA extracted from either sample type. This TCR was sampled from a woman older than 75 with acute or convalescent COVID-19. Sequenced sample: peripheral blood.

The DNA sequence reads TGTGCCAGCAGCTTAGGGGACAGGGGAAGGTCAGAGACCCAGTACTTC. Translated, it gives CASSLGDRGRSETQYF. The chain was built from TRBV7-3 and TRBJ2-5, and 10 bases in between align with TRBD1. Including cysteine and phenylalanine, the CDR3 has 16 amino acids. Of all the DNA, just the CDR3 is kept, 48 bases in frame from base 1. Trimming takes 2 bases off V and 4 bases off J; junction bases not matched to a gene: 7. Per the germline V gene, SGHTA is the CDR1 and FQGTGA is the CDR2.